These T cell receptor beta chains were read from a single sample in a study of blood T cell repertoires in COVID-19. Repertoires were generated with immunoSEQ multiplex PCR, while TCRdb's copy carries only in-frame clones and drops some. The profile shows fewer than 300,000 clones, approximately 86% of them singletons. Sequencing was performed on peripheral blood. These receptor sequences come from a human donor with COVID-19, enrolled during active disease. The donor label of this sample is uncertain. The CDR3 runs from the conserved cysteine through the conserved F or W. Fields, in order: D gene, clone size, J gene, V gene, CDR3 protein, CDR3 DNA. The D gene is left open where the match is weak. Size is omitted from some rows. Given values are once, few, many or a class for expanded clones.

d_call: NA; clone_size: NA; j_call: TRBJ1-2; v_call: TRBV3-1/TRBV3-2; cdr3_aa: CASSQGTGPYGYTF; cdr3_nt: TGTGCCAGCAGCCAAGGAACAGGGCCCTATGGCTACACCTTC
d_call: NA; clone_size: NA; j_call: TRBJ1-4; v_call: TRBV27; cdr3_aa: CASSLNGGIEDEKLFF; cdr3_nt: TGTGCCAGCAGTTTAAACGGGGGAATAGAAGATGAAAAACTGTTTTTT
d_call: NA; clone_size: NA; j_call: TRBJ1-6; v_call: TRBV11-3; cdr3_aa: CASSAGGNSPLHF; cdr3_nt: TGTGCCAGCAGCGCCGGAGGTAATTCACCCCTCCACTTT
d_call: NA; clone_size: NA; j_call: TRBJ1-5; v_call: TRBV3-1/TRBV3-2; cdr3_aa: CASSQGLDQPQHF; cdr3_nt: TGTGCCAGCAGCCAAGGACTGGATCAGCCCCAGCATTTT
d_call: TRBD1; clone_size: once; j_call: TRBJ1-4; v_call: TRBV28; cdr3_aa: CAIQTRDRGNKKLFF; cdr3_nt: TGTGCCATCCAGACTCGGGACAGGGGGAATAAAAAACTGTTTTTT
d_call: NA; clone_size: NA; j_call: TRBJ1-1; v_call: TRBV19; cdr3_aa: CASRDTPDTEAFF; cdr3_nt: TGTGCCAGTAGAGACACCCCCGACACTGAAGCTTTCTTT
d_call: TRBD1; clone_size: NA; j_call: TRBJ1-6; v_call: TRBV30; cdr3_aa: CAWSFKDRGSSPLHF; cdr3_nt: TGTGCCTGGAGTTTTAAGGACAGGGGTAGTTCACCCCTCCACTTT
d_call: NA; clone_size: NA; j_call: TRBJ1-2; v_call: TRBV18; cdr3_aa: CASSPVRTENYGYTF; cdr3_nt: TGTGCCAGCTCGCCAGTTAGGACAGAAAACTATGGCTACACCTTC
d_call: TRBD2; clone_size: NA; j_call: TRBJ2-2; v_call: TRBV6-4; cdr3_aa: CASRTSGSGELFF; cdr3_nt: TGTGCCAGCAGGACTAGCGGGAGTGGGGAGCTGTTTTTT
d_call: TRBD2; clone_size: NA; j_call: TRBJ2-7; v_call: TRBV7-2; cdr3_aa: CASSLNAGGEQYF; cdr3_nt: TGTGCCAGCAGCTTAAATGCGGGAGGCGAGCAGTACTTC
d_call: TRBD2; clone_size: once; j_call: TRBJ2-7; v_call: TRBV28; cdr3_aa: CASRVSGAPSYEQYF; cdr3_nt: TGTGCCAGCAGAGTTAGCGGGGCCCCCTCCTACGAGCAGTACTTC
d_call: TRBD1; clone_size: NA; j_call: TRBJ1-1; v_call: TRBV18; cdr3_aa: CASSYGTGRRTEAFF; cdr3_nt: TGTGCCAGCTCCTACGGGACAGGACGGAGGACTGAAGCTTTCTTT
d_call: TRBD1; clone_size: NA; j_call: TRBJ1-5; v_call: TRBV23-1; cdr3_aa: CASTTTGQGENQPQHF; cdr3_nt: TGCGCCAGCACCACTACCGGACAGGGGGAGAATCAGCCCCAGCATTTT
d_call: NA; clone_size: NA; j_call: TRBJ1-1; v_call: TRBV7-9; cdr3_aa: CASSTNRALNTEAFF; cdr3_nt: TGTGCCAGCAGCACTAACAGGGCTCTGAACACTGAAGCTTTCTTT
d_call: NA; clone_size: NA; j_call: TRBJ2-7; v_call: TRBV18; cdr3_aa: CASSSAGNPYEQYF; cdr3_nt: TGTGCCAGCTCGTCAGCGGGTAACCCCTACGAGCAGTACTTC
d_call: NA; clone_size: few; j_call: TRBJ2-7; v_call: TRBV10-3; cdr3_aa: CAIRATGQTSYEQYF; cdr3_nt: TGTGCCATCAGGGCGACAGGACAAACCTCCTACGAGCAGTACTTC
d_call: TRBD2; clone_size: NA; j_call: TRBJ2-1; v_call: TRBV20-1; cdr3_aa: CSASRVTSGSLVSYNEQFF; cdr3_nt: TGCAGTGCTAGTAGGGTGACTAGCGGGAGTCTCGTCTCCTACAATGAGCAGTTCTTC
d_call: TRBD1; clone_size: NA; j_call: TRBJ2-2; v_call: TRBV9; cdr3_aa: CASSVGQGAQDGELFF; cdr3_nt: TGTGCCAGCAGCGTAGGGCAGGGGGCGCAGGACGGGGAGCTGTTTTTT
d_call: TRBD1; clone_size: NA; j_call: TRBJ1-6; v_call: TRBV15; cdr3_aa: CATSDRVSYNSPLHF; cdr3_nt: TGTGCCACCAGCGACAGGGTCTCCTATAATTCACCCCTCCACTTT
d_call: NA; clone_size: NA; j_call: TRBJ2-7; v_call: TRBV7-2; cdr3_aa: CASSQTGSPPIYEQYF; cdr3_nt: TGTGCCAGCAGCCAGACAGGATCGCCCCCCATATACGAGCAGTACTTC
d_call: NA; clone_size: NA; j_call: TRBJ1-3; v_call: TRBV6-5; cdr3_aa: CASSLEGPSAGNTIYF; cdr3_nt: TGTGCCAGCAGTTTAGAGGGCCCTTCAGCTGGAAACACCATATATTTT
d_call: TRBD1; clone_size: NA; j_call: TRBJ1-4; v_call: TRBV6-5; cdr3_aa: CASSYFRDSRDEKLFF; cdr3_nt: TGTGCCAGCAGTTACTTTCGGGACAGCCGAGATGAAAAACTGTTTTTT